This T cell receptor (beta chain) derives from a study of cytomegalovirus exposure and HLA in healthy donors. Whole-study results and caveats: CMV serostatus alone was available as immune exposure information. In a later analysis, the majority of CMV-associated beta chains seemingly showed HLA restriction.

The CDR3 totals 15 residues. Losses at the gene ends were 1 base for V and 3 bases for J; bases not matched to a gene: 7. The germline gives CDR1 SGHTS, CDR2 YDEGEE. The study ran its PCR with 60 Vbeta and 13 Jbeta primers. The protocol was immunoSEQ multiplex PCR, while the TCRdb copy is restricted to in-frame clones and leaves out a portion. In the table there are approximately 160,000 clones, around 79% of which are singletons. Concerning this clone: Its antigen is as yet unknown.

This clonotype originated in a middle-aged woman in good health and CMV-seropositive. The sequenced material came from PBMCs. This rearrangement joins TRBV5-8 to TRBJ2-7, with 7 bases that match TRBD2. The CDR3 region is CASSLSGASGYEQYF. The CDR3 region has the DNA TGTGCCAGCAGCTTGAGCGGCGCTAGCGGCTACGAGCAGTACTTC.